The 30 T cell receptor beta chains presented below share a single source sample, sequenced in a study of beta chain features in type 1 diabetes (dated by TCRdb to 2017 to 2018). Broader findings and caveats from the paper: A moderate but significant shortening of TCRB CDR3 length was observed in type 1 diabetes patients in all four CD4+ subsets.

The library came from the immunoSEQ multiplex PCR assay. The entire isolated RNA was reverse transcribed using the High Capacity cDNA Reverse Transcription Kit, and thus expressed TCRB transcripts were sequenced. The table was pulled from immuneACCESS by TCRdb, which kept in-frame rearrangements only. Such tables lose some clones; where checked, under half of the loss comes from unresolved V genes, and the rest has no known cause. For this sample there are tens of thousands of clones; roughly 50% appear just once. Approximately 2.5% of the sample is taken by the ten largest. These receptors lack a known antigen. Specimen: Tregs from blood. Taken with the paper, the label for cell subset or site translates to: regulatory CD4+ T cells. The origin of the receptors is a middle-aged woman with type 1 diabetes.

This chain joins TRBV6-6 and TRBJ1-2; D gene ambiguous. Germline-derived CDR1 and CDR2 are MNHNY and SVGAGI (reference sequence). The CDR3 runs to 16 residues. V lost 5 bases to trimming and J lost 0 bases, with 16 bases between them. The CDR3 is CASSHRGSSANYGYTF. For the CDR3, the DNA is TGTGCCAGCAGTCACCGGGGTAGTTCGGCTAACTATGGCTACACCTTC.

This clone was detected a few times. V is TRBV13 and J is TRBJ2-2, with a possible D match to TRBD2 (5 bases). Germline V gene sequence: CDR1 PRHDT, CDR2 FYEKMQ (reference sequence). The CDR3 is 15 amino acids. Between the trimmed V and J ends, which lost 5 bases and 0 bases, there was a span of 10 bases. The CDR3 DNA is TGTGCCAGCAGCCCACTAGTCACGAACACCGGGGAGCTGTTTTTT. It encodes CASSPLVTNTGELFF.

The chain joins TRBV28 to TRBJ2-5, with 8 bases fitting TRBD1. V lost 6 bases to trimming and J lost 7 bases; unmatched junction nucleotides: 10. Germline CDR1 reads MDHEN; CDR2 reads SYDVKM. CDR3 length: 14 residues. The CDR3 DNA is TGTGCCAGCAGATCGGGACAGGCGTTTTCGACCCAGTACTTC. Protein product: CASRSGQAFSTQYF.

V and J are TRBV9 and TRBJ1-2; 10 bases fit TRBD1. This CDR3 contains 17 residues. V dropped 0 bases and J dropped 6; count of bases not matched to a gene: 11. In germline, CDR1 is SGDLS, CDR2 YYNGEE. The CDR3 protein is CASSVGSGGQGRNGYTF. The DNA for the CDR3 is TGTGCCAGCAGCGTAGGCTCGGGGGGACAGGGGCGAAATGGCTACACCTTC. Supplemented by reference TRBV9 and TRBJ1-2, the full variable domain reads DSGVTQTPKHLITATGQRVTLRCSPRSGDLSVYWYQQSLDQGLQFLIQYYNGEERAKGNILERFSAQQFPDLHSELNLSSLELGDSALYFCASSVGSGGQGRNGYTFGSGTRLTVV.

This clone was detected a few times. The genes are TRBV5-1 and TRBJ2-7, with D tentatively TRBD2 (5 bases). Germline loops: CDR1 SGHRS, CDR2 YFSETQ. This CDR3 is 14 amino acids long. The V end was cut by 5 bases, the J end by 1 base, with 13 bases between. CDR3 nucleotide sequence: TGCGCCAGCAGGATGTCCGGACTGTCCTACGAGCAGTACTTC. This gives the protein CASRMSGLSYEQYF. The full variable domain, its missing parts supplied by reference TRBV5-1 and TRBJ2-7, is KAGVTQTPRYLIKTRGQQVTLSCSPISGHRSVSWYQQTPGQGLQFLFEYFSETQRNKGNFPGRFSGRQFSNSRSEMNVSTLELGDSALYLCASRMSGLSYEQYFGPGTRLTVT.

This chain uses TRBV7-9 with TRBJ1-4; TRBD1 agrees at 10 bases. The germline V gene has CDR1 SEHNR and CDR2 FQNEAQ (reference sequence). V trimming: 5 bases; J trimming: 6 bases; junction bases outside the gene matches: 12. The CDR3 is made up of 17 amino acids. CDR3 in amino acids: CASSAGTGASFYEKLFF. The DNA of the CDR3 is TGTGCCAGCAGCGCCGGGACAGGGGCTTCGTTCTATGAAAAACTGTTTTTT.

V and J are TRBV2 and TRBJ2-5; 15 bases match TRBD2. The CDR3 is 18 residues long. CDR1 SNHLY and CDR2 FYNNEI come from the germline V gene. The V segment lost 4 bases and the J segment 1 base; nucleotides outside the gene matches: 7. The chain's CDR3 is CASSVWGLAGGGQETQYF. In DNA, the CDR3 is TGTGCCAGCAGTGTTTGGGGACTAGCGGGAGGTGGCCAAGAGACCCAGTACTTC.

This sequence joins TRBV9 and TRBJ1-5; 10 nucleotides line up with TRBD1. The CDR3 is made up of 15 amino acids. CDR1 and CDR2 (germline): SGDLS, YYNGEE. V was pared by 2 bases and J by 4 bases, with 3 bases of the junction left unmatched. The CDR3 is CASSVGQGTNQPQHF. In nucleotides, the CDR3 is TGTGCCAGCAGCGTGGGACAGGGGACAAATCAGCCCCAGCATTTT.

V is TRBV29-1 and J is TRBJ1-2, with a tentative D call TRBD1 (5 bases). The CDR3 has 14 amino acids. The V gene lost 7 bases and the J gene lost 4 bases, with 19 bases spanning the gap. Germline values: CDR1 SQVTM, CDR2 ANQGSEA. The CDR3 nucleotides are TGCAGCGCGCCCCTCAGGGATAGTGGCTATGGCTACACCTTC. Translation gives CSAPLRDSGYGYTF.

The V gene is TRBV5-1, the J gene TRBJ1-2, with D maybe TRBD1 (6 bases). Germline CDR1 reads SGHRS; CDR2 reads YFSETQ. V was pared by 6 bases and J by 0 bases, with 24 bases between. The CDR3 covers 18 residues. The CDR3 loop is CASTSFWGGPRANYGYTF. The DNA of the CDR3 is TGCGCCAGCACCTCCTTTTGGGGGGGGCCACGGGCTAACTATGGCTACACCTTC.

CDR3 protein: CAWRSGPAKNIQYF. In nucleotides, the CDR3 is TGTGCCTGGAGGAGCGGGCCGGCCAAAAACATTCAGTACTTC. This chain joins TRBV30 and TRBJ2-4; D possibly corresponds to TRBD2 (6 bases). Germline values: CDR1 GTSNPN, CDR2 SVGIG (reference sequence). This CDR3 has 14 residues. With 3 bases removed from V and 1 base from J, the gap between germline ends came to 10 bases.

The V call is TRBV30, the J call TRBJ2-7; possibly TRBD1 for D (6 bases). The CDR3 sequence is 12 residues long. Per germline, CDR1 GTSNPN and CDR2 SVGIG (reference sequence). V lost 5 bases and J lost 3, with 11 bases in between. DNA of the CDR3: TGTGCCTGGGCCAAGGACAGCTACGAGCAGTACTTC. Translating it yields CAWAKDSYEQYF. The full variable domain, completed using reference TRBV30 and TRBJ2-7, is SQTIHQWPATLVQPVGSPLSLECTVEGTSNPNLYWYRQAAGRGLQLLFYSVGIGQISSEVPQNLSASRPQDRQFILSSKKLLLSDSGFYLCAWAKDSYEQYFGPGTRLTVT.

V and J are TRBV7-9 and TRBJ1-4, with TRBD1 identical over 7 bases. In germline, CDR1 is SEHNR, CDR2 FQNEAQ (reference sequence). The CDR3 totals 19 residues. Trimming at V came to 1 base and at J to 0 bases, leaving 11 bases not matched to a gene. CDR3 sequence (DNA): TGTGCCAGCAGCTTAGTGCAGGGGGGCCCCTCTGCAACTAATGAAAAACTGTTTTTT. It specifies CASSLVQGGPSATNEKLFF. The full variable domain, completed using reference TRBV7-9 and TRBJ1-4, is DTGVSQNPRHKITKRGQNVTFRCDPISEHNRLYWYRQTLGQGPEFLTYFQNEAQLEKSRLLSDRFSAERPKGSFSTLEIQRTEQGDSAMYLCASSLVQGGPSATNEKLFFGSGTQLSVL.

CDR3 nucleotides: TGTGCCAGCAGTTTGGACAGGGGGCGGTACGAGCAGTACTTC. Translated, it gives CASSLDRGRYEQYF. The chain employs TRBV7-2 and TRBJ2-7, with 11 bases identical to TRBD1. Looked up from germline, CDR1 is SGHTA and CDR2 is FQGNSA. The CDR3 totals 14 residues. Trimming took 6 bases from V and 4 from J; bases not matched to a gene: 5.

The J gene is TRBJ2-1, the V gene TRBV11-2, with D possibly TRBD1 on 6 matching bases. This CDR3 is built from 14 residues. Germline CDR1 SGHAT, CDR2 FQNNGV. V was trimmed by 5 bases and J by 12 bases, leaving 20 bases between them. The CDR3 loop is CASSPRAGADGQFF. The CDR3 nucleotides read TGTGCCAGCAGCCCCCGCGCAGGGGCAGATGGGCAGTTCTTC.

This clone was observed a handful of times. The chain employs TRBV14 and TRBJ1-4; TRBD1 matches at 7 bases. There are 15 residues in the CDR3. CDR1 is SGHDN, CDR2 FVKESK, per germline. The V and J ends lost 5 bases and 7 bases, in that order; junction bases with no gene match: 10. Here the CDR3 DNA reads TGTGCCAGCAGCGAAAACAGGGGTTGGGGTGAAAAACTGTTTTTT. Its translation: CASSENRGWGEKLFF.

CDR3 loop: CASSLGGTGPDTQYF. CDR3 DNA sequence: TGTGCCAGCAGCCTCGGGGGGACAGGGCCAGATACGCAGTATTTT. The J gene is TRBJ2-3, the V gene TRBV7-9, with 9 bases that match TRBD1. CDR3 length: 15 residues. V shed 5 bases and J 4 bases; nucleotides not matched to a gene: 7. Germline V CDR1 and CDR2: SEHNR, FQNEAQ (reference sequence).

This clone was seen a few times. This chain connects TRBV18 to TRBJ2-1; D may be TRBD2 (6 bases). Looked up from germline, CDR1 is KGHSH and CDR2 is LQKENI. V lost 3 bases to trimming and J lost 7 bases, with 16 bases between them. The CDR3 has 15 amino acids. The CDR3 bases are TGTGCCAGCTCACCCTCTATCACTAGCCCTAATGAGCAGTTCTTC. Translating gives CASSPSITSPNEQFF.

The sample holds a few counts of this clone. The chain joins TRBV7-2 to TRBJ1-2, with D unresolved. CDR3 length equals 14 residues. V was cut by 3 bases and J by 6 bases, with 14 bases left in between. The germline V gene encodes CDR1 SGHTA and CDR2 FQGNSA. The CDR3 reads CASSLREGSDGYTF. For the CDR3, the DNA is TGTGCCAGCAGCTTGAGGGAGGGCAGCGATGGCTACACCTTC.

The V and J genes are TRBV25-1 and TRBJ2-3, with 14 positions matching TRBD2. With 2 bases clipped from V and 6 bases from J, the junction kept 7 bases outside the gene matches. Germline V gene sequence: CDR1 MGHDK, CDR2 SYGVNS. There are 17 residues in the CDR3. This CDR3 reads CASSEGTSGGSGDTQYF. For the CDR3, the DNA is TGTGCCAGCAGTGAAGGGACTAGCGGGGGTTCTGGGGATACGCAGTATTTT.

CDR3 in amino acids: CASSLGRAQNIQYF. The CDR3 DNA reads as TGTGCCAGCAGCTTAGGCAGGGCCCAAAACATTCAGTACTTC. The rearrangement uses TRBV7-2 and TRBJ2-4; D possibly corresponds to TRBD1 (5 bases). Trimming removed 1 base at V and 5 bases at J, with 9 bases between. Germline V CDR1 and CDR2: SGHTA, FQGNSA. The CDR3 is made up of 14 amino acids.

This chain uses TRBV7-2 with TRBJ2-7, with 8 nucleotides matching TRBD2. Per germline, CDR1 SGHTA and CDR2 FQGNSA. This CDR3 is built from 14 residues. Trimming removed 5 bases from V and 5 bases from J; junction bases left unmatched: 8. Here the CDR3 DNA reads TGTGCCAGCAGCCGGCGGGAGGAAGCCAACGAGCAGTACTTC. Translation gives CASSRREEANEQYF.

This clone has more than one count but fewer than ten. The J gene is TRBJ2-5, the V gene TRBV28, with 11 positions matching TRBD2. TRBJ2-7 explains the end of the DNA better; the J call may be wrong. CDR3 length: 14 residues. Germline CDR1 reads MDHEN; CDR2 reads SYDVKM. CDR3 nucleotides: TGTGCCAGCAGTTTAGCCGGGACTAGCGGCGAGCAGTACTTC. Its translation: CASSLAGTSGEQYF.

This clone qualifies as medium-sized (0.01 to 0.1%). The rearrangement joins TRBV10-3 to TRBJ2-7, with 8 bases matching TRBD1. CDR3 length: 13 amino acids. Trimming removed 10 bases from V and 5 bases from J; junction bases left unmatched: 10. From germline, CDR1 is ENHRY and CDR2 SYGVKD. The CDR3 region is CATYPGTGNEQYF. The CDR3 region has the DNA TGTGCCACCTACCCCGGGACAGGCAACGAGCAGTACTTC.

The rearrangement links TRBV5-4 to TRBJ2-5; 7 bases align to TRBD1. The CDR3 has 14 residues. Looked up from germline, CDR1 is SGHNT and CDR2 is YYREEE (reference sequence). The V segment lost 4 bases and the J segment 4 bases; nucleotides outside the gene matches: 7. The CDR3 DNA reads TGTGCCAGCAGCGTAGACAGGGAGCGAGAGACCCAGTACTTC. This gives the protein CASSVDRERETQYF.

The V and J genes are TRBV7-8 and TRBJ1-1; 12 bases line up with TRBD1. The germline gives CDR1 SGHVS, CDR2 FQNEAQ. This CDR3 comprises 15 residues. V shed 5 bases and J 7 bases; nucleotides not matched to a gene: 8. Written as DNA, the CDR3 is TGTGCCAGCAGCCCCCGCGGGACAGGGGGCGGTGAAGCTTTCTTT. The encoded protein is CASSPRGTGGGEAFF.

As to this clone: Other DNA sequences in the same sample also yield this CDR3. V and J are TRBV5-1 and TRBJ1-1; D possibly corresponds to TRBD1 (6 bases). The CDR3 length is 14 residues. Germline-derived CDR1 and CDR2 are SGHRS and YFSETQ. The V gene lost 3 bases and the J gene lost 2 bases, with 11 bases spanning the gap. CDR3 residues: CASSSRTANTEAFF. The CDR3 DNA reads TGCGCCAGCAGCTCCAGGACAGCCAACACTGAAGCTTTCTTT.

DNA for the CDR3: TGTGCCATCACCAAGGGACAGAACACTGAAGCTTTCTTT. Translated, it gives CAITKGQNTEAFF. The chain carries TRBV10-3 and TRBJ1-1; D is possibly TRBD1 (6 bases). The germline V and J ends were trimmed by 7 bases and 1 base, with 10 bases remaining between them. The CDR3 covers 13 residues. Germline values: CDR1 ENHRY, CDR2 SYGVKD.

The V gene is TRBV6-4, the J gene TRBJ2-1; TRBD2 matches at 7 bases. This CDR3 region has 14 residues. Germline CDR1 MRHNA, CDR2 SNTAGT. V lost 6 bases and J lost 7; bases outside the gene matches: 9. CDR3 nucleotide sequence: TGTGCCAGCAGCCCCCGCGGGGGAGGGAATGAGCAGTTCTTC. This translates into CASSPRGGGNEQFF.

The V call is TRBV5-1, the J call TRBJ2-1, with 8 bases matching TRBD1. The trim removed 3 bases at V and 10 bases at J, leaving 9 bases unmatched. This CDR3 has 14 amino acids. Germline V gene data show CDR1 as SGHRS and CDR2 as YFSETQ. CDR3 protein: CASSWAGGSGEQFF. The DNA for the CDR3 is TGCGCCAGCAGCTGGGCAGGGGGCTCAGGCGAGCAGTTCTTC.